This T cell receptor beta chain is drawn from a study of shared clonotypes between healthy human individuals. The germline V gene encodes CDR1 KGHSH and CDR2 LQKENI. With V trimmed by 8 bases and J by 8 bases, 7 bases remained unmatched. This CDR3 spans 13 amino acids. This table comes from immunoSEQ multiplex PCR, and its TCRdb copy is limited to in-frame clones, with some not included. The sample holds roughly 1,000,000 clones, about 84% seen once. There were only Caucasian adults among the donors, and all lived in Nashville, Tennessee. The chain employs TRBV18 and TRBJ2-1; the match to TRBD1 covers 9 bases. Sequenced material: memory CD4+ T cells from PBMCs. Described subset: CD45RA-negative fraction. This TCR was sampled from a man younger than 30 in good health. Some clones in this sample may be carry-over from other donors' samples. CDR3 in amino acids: CASRDTGGHEQFF. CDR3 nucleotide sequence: TGTGCCAGCCGAGATACAGGGGGCCATGAGCAGTTCTTC.